These 21 T cell receptor beta chains originate from one sample sequenced in a study of patients and donors after allogeneic stem cell transplantation. A single record per CDR3 protein comes from TCRdb applying MiXCR to the RT-PCR reads. The sample shows about 400,000 distinct CDR3 sequences, roughly 16% of them seen only once. Sequenced material: blood, either unsorted or a sorted T cell fraction (not recorded which). The receptor source for this set is a human donor who was either an allogeneic HSCT recipient or a stem cell or donor lymphocyte infusion donor (not recorded which). It is not recorded whose cells these are; they may come from a transplant donor.

V is TRBV5-1 and J is TRBJ2-3, with a possible D match to TRBD2 (5 bases). The V and J ends lost 2 bases and 1 base respectively, with 11 bases between them. CDR1 and CDR2 from the germline V gene are SGHRS and YFSETQ. The CDR3 length is 15 residues. CDR3 nucleotides: TGCGCCAGCAGCTTAGAGGGAGCGGGCACAGATACGCAGTATTTT. Translating it yields CASSLEGAGTDTQYF.

In its sample, this clonotype was seen a few times. V usage is TRBV20-1 and J usage is TRBJ1-2; D call uncertain. Germline V CDR1 and CDR2: DFQATT, SNEGSKA (reference sequence). The length of the CDR3 is 13 residues. Trimming removed 0 bases at V and 7 bases at J, with 12 bases between. CDR3 loop: CSARDPEKVGYTF. CDR3 bases: TGCAGTGCTAGAGATCCGGAGAAGGTTGGCTACACCTTC.

The V gene is TRBV5-1, the J gene TRBJ2-5, with D uncertain. The CDR3 runs to 13 residues. V lost 3 bases and J lost 4, with 10 bases in between. CDR1 SGHRS and CDR2 YFSETQ come from the germline V gene. This chain's CDR3 is CASSSPSGETQYF. DNA of the CDR3: TGCGCCAGCAGCTCACCTAGTGGAGAGACCCAGTACTTC.

Written as DNA, the CDR3 is TGTGCCAGCAGCTTAGCGGTAGGTCAGCCCCAGCATTTT. Translating it yields CASSLAVGQPQHF. The rearrangement uses TRBV13 and TRBJ1-5, with no clear D. This CDR3 contains 13 residues. The V gene's germline CDR1 is PRHDT and CDR2 FYEKMQ (reference sequence). Trimming stripped 1 base from V and 6 bases from J, with 7 bases between.

This chain joins TRBV6-1 and TRBJ2-3; D is perhaps TRBD2 (6 bases). Germline V lookup: CDR1 MNHNS, CDR2 SASEGT. V was cut by 6 bases and J by 1 base, with 14 bases left in between. The CDR3 length is 15 residues. The CDR3 region has the DNA TGTGCCAGCAGGGGGTACGGGGGAGGCACAGATACGCAGTATTTT. This gives the protein CASRGYGGGTDTQYF.

This chain connects TRBV6-5 to TRBJ2-2; the D is unclear. V was trimmed by 2 bases and J by 5 bases, leaving 3 bases between them. Germline V CDR1 and CDR2: MNHEY, SVGAGI. The CDR3 has 12 amino acids. The CDR3 region is CASSYKTGELFF. DNA of the CDR3: TGTGCCAGCAGTTACAAAACCGGGGAGCTGTTTTTT.

This clonotype has more than one count but fewer than ten. The chain has TRBV20-1 and TRBJ2-1; D may match TRBD1 or TRBD2 (5 bases each). Per the germline V gene, CDR1 is DFQATT and CDR2 is SNEGSKA (reference sequence). The V end was cut by 4 bases, the J end by 0 bases, with 13 bases between. The CDR3 extends over 15 amino acids. CDR3 in amino acids: CSAKSGAGSYNEQFF. The CDR3 coding sequence is TGCAGTGCTAAGTCTGGGGCGGGCTCCTACAATGAGCAGTTCTTC.

About this clonotype itself: A read error may account for a junction end that differs from germline. The genes are TRBV7-7 and TRBJ2-3, with D perhaps matching TRBD1 or TRBD2 (5 bases each). The CDR3 sequence is 16 residues long. The germline V gene encodes CDR1 SSHAT and CDR2 FNYEAQ (reference sequence). The CDR3 nucleotides are TGTGCTAGCAGCCCCCTAGGAGCCGGGGCTACAGATACGCAGTATTTT. This encodes CASSPLGAGATDTQYF.

The V call is TRBV4-1, the J call TRBJ2-7, with D tentatively TRBD2 (6 bases). Trimming took 3 bases from V and 6 from J, leaving 15 bases between them. Germline values: CDR1 MGHRA, CDR2 YSYEKL. The CDR3 has 14 residues. The CDR3 bases are TGCGCCAGCAGCCACCCCAGAAGCGGGTTCGAGCAGTACTTC. It is translated as CASSHPRSGFEQYF.

In this sample, this clonotype turned up a few times. V gene TRBV7-6 combines with J gene TRBJ2-3; D remains ambiguous. V lost 8 bases and J lost 4, with 13 bases in between. The germline CDR1 and CDR2 sequences are SGHVS and FNYEAQ. The CDR3 has 13 amino acids. CDR3 sequence: CASSDPEADTQYF. The CDR3, as DNA: TGTGCCAGCTCCGATCCAGAGGCAGATACGCAGTATTTT.

The chain links TRBV27 to TRBJ1-5; D remains ambiguous. With 6 bases removed from V and 0 bases from J, the gap between germline ends came to 21 bases. Germline V gene sequence: CDR1 MNHEY, CDR2 SMNVEV (reference sequence). The CDR3 is made up of 18 amino acids. The CDR3 bases are TGTGCCAGCAGCCACGGCTTCCAAGGACTGACTAGCAATCAGCCCCAGCATTTT. It translates to CASSHGFQGLTSNQPQHF.

The count of this clonotype is one. The V call is TRBV20-1, the J call TRBJ1-1; D possibly corresponds to TRBD1 (5 bases). This CDR3 contains 13 residues. Germline V gene lookup returns CDR1 DFQATT and CDR2 SNEGSKA (reference sequence). Trimming left V 3 bases short and J 5 bases short, with 13 bases between. CDR3 loop: CSASRGGWTEAFF. For the CDR3, the DNA is TGCAGTGCTAGTCGGGGGGGTTGGACTGAAGCTTTCTTT.

This clonotype was observed a handful of times. V is TRBV19 and J is TRBJ2-2, with 8 bases fitting TRBD2. From germline, CDR1 is LNHDA and CDR2 SQIVND (reference sequence). The CDR3 contains 16 residues. The V segment lost 3 bases and the J segment 1 base; nucleotides outside the gene matches: 4. The CDR3 DNA reads as TGTGCCAGTAGTATGTTGGCGGGGGGGAACACCGGGGAGCTGTTTTTT. It translates to CASSMLAGGNTGELFF.

The V call is TRBV5-1, the J call TRBJ2-4, with a possible D match to TRBD1 (6 bases). The germline V gene has CDR1 SGHRS and CDR2 YFSETQ. Trimming cost V 2 bases and J 0 bases, with 12 bases left between them. The CDR3 covers 16 residues. The CDR3 nucleotides read TGCGCCAGCAGCTTTGGACAGACTCTAGCCAAAAACATTCAGTACTTC. Its translation: CASSFGQTLAKNIQYF.

This clonotype was seen a few times. V is TRBV3-1 and J is TRBJ1-4, with 8 bases matching TRBD1. V gave up 1 base and J gave up 8 bases; unmatched junction bases: 6. This CDR3 is 15 amino acids long. Germline V gene sequence: CDR1 LGHDT, CDR2 YNNKEL (reference sequence). CDR3: CASSQARTGSEKLFF. The CDR3 DNA is TGTGCCAGCAGCCAAGCAAGGACAGGGTCCGAAAAACTGTTTTTT.

The chain carries TRBV6-1 and TRBJ2-7, with 13 positions matching TRBD2. The CDR3 totals 16 residues. The germline gives CDR1 MNHNS, CDR2 SASEGT. J lost 2 bases, V lost 6 bases, and 7 bases had no gene match. In nucleotides, the CDR3 is TGTGCCAGCAGGAGGACTAGCGGGAGCGCAACCTACGAGCAGTACTTC. Protein: CASRRTSGSATYEQYF.

This clonotype was counted between two and nine times. This chain uses TRBV3-1 with TRBJ1-2, with D possibly being TRBD1 (5 bases). The CDR3 spans 12 residues. Germline V lookup: CDR1 LGHDT, CDR2 YNNKEL (reference sequence). V was pared by 5 bases and J by 8 bases, with 12 bases between. CDR3 sequence: CASSAGRGGYTF. CDR3 in DNA: TGTGCCAGCAGCGCAGGGAGGGGAGGCTACACCTTC.

The sample holds a few counts of this clonotype. The V call is TRBV6-1, the J call TRBJ1-1; D possibly corresponds to TRBD1 (5 bases). V was clipped by 6 bases and J by 5 bases, with 13 bases between them. Germline V gene sequence: CDR1 MNHNS, CDR2 SASEGT. The CDR3 has 13 amino acids. CDR3 DNA: TGTGCCAGCAGCCTACCCTGGGGGACTGAAGCTTTCTTT. It translates to CASSLPWGTEAFF.

This clonotype has at least ten counts. V usage is TRBV14 and J usage is TRBJ1-1; D possibly corresponds to TRBD1 (6 bases). Germline CDR1 and CDR2: SGHDN and FVKESK. The V end was cut by 5 bases, the J end by 1 base, with 8 bases between. CDR3 length equals 13 residues. CDR3 nucleotides: TGTGCCAGCAGCTCACAGGGGAACACTGAAGCTTTCTTT. Amino acids: CASSSQGNTEAFF.

CDR3 nucleotide sequence: TGTGCCAGCAGCTCCAAAACGACGGGGGCCAAAAACATTCAGTACTTC. Translating gives CASSSKTTGAKNIQYF. The V gene is TRBV7-9, the J gene TRBJ2-4, with a weak D call TRBD2 (5 bases). V was shortened by 4 bases and J by 1 base, with 14 bases between the two germline ends. The germline CDR1 and CDR2 sequences are SEHNR and FQNEAQ (reference sequence). This CDR3 has 16 residues.

The rearrangement links TRBV20-1 to TRBJ2-2; D is perhaps TRBD1 or TRBD2 (5 bases each). Germline CDR1 DFQATT, CDR2 SNEGSKA (reference sequence). Trimming cost V 3 bases and J 6 bases, with 8 bases left between them. The CDR3 is 12 amino acids. The CDR3 region has the DNA TGCAGTGCTAGGAAGGGACCCGGGGAGCTGTTTTTT. This codes for CSARKGPGELFF.